This TCR beta chain appears in the sequencing data of a study of monozygotic twins with inflammatory bowel disease. Germline V CDR1 and CDR2: MDHEN, SYDVKM. This CDR3 has 15 amino acids. TCRdb re-called the 5' RACE reads; one entry per CDR3 protein, DNA not given. This table holds about 380,000 distinct CDR3 sequences. The chain combines TRBV28 with TRBJ1-2. The sequencing input was blood. The TCR originated in a human donor with ulcerative colitis or Crohn's disease, or a healthy co-twin of an affected twin (not recorded which). The chain's CDR3 is CASSFEVLGRDGYTF.